Following are 12 T cell receptor beta chains from one sample sequenced in a study of blood T cell repertoires in COVID-19. The protocol was immunoSEQ multiplex PCR, while the TCRdb copy is restricted to in-frame clones and leaves out a portion. The sample includes around 30,000 clones, around 91% seen only once; the top ten take approximately 19%. Sample: peripheral blood. These receptors were collected from an older man with acute or convalescent COVID-19.

This clone occurred once. The chain links TRBV6-5 to TRBJ2-7, with TRBD2 matching 7 bases. The CDR3 extends over 14 amino acids. The junction had 7 bases not matched to a gene; V was cut back by 8 bases and J by 0 bases. Germline loops: CDR1 MNHEY, CDR2 SVGAGI. CDR3 in amino acids: CASVGGVGSYEQYF. The DNA for the CDR3 is TGTGCCAGCGTTGGGGGGGTAGGCTCCTACGAGCAGTACTTC.

The chain employs TRBV18 and TRBJ2-7, with D tentatively TRBD1 (5 bases). The CDR3 contains 15 residues. CDR1 is KGHSH and CDR2 is LQKENI in the germline V gene. The germline V and J ends were trimmed by 2 bases and 1 base, with 12 bases remaining between them. CDR3 nucleotide sequence: TGTGCCAGCTCACCAACGGACAATTGGTCCTACGAGCAGTACTTC. Protein: CASSPTDNWSYEQYF.

The chain joins TRBV6-5 to TRBJ1-2; weak D call: TRBD1 (5 bases). Germline CDR1 reads MNHEY; CDR2 reads SVGAGI. This CDR3 comprises 14 residues. The V gene lost 6 bases and the J gene lost 6 bases, with 17 bases spanning the gap. CDR3 DNA: TGTGCCAGCAGCCGCGGGGGAGTTGGGGATGGCTACACCTTC. Protein: CASSRGGVGDGYTF.

This chain links TRBV18 with TRBJ1-6, with D hard to call. This CDR3 has 13 residues. The V end lost 2 bases, the J end lost 11 bases, and 10 bases lay between the germline ends. The germline CDR1 and CDR2 sequences are KGHSH and LQKENI. CDR3 sequence (DNA): TGTGCCAGCTCACCAGGCGATCGGGCACCCCTCCACTTT. This gives the protein CASSPGDRAPLHF.

DNA for the CDR3: TGTGCCAGCAGCTTAGCAGGACAGGGGAGCTCTGGAAACACCATATATTTT. Protein: CASSLAGQGSSGNTIYF. This chain links TRBV7-6 with TRBJ1-3, with 9 bases fitting TRBD1. The V segment lost 0 bases and the J segment 0 bases; nucleotides outside the gene matches: 3. The CDR3 runs to 17 residues. The germline V gene has CDR1 SGHVS and CDR2 FNYEAQ. Based on the CDR3 plus reference TRBV7-6 and TRBJ1-3, the full variable domain is GAGVSQSPRYKVTKRGQDVALRCDPISGHVSLYWYRQALGQGPEFLTYFNYEAQQDKSGLPNDRFSAERPEGSISTLTIQRTEQRDSAMYRCASSLAGQGSSGNTIYFGEGSWLTVV.

CDR3 protein: CASKRGGVGGDEQYF. Written as DNA, the CDR3 is TGTGCCAGCAAGAGGGGGGGCGTGGGCGGCGACGAGCAGTACTTC. This chain joins TRBV2 and TRBJ2-7; the D gene is possibly TRBD2 (7 bases). CDR3 length: 15 residues. Trimming cost V 7 bases and J 5 bases, with 21 bases left between them. Germline V gives CDR1 SNHLY, CDR2 FYNNEI.

The V call is TRBV10-3, the J call TRBJ2-7; no definite D call. The ends were cut back, 10 bases at V and 0 bases at J, with 10 bases in the middle. The germline gives CDR1 ENHRY, CDR2 SYGVKD. This CDR3 has 12 amino acids. CDR3: CASHSSSYEQYF. In DNA, the CDR3 is TGTGCCAGCCACTCGAGCTCCTACGAGCAGTACTTC.

CDR3 sequence (DNA): TGTGCCAGTAGTATCAGGGGCCGGAACGAAAAACTGTTTTTT. Amino acids: CASSIRGRNEKLFF. The rearrangement links TRBV19 to TRBJ1-4; perhaps TRBD1 as D (6 bases). This CDR3 comprises 14 residues. Between the trimmed V and J ends, which lost 3 bases and 8 bases, there was a span of 13 bases. CDR1 is LNHDA, CDR2 SQIVND, per germline (reference sequence).

This chain connects TRBV6-1 to TRBJ1-1, with D unresolved. Germline V gene lookup returns CDR1 MNHNS and CDR2 SASEGT. Trimming took 4 bases from V and 2 from J, leaving 20 bases between them. The CDR3 totals 17 residues. The chain's CDR3 is CASSGRWESPGNTEAFF. CDR3 DNA sequence: TGTGCCAGCAGTGGACGATGGGAGTCCCCCGGTAACACTGAAGCTTTCTTT.

The V gene is TRBV5-1, the J gene TRBJ1-2, with D unresolved. V gave up 0 bases and J gave up 1 base, with 13 bases separating them. CDR3 length equals 16 residues. Germline V CDR1 and CDR2: SGHRS, YFSETQ. CDR3 sequence: CASSLAADGSNYGYTF. The CDR3 DNA is TGCGCCAGCAGCTTGGCCGCAGACGGGAGTAACTATGGCTACACCTTC.

The rearrangement links TRBV5-4 to TRBJ2-7; no reliable D call. V shed 3 bases and J shed 2 bases, with 3 bases lying between them. The CDR3 is 11 amino acids. The germline CDR1 and CDR2 sequences are SGHNT and YYREEE (reference sequence). CDR3 sequence (DNA): TGTGCCAGCAGCTCCACCTACGAGCAGTACTTC. Translation gives CASSSTYEQYF.

The chain recombines TRBV6-1 with TRBJ1-6; no reliable D call. The CDR3 is made up of 12 amino acids. Trimming removed 2 bases at V and 10 bases at J, with 6 bases between. Germline V CDR1 and CDR2: MNHNS, SASEGT. For the CDR3, the DNA is TGTGCCAGCAGTGAACTAGGATCACCCCTCCACTTT. Protein sequence: CASSELGSPLHF.